Presented here are 30 T cell receptor beta chains from one specimen sequenced in a study of blood T cells in healthy people across ages. Sample-barcoded 5' priming and a J-beta primer mix drove a second PCR of 7 to 11 cycles. MiXCR, run by TCRdb on the 5' RACE reads, gives a single entry per CDR3 protein. The sample lists hundreds of thousands of distinct CDR3 sequences; less than 40% were seen once. The source material was blood. These TCRs come from a woman older than 75 in good health.

This clonotype showed up many times. The gene calls are TRBV7-8 and TRBJ2-1, with TRBD2 identical over 13 bases. Unmatched junction bases numbered 8, after V lost 5 bases and J lost 7 bases. CDR1 and CDR2 from the germline V gene are SGHVS and FQNEAQ. There are 16 residues in the CDR3. The CDR3 DNA sequence: TGTGCCAGCAGCCCTAGCGGGGGACTAGCGGGGAATGAGCAGTTCTTC. This encodes CASSPSGGLAGNEQFF.

This clonotype came up many times. V gene TRBV2 combines with J gene TRBJ2-7, with 7 bases lining up with TRBD2. The CDR3 runs to 13 residues. Germline CDR1 and CDR2: SNHLY and FYNNEI. V dropped 8 bases and J dropped 2; count of bases not matched to a gene: 6. The CDR3 sequence is CASGKRGTYEQYF. DNA of the CDR3: TGTGCCAGCGGCAAGCGGGGCACCTACGAGCAGTACTTC.

The chain joins TRBV5-1 to TRBJ2-1, with TRBD1 identical over 9 bases. With V trimmed by 4 bases and J by 3 bases, 5 bases remained unmatched. CDR3 length: 15 residues. The V gene's germline CDR1 is SGHRS and CDR2 YFSETQ. CDR3 sequence (DNA): TGCGCCAGCAGCCCGGACAGGGGATTCTACAATGAGCAGTTCTTC. Its protein product is CASSPDRGFYNEQFF.

The genes are TRBV5-1 and TRBJ1-4; TRBD1 agrees at 7 bases. The V segment lost 2 bases and the J segment 5 bases; nucleotides outside the gene matches: 12. Germline CDR1 and CDR2: SGHRS and YFSETQ. The CDR3 covers 17 residues. CDR3 DNA sequence: TGCGCCAGCAGCTTAGGGGGGACGCGGGGACAGAATGAAAAACTGTTTTTT. Translated, it gives CASSLGGTRGQNEKLFF.

This clonotype appeared many times. CDR3 nucleotides: TGTGCCAGCAGCCAAGTTGGGACAGGGATCTCCTACAATGAGCAGTTCTTC. It is translated as CASSQVGTGISYNEQFF. The rearrangement uses TRBV4-2 and TRBJ2-1, with 9 bases that match TRBD1. Germline CDR1 LGHNA, CDR2 YNFKEQ. The CDR3 covers 17 residues. Losses at the gene ends were 1 base for V and 0 bases for J; bases not matched to a gene: 4.

This clonotype has only one observation. A read error may be the cause here, since a much bigger clone is one base away. The chain has TRBV29-1 and TRBJ2-3, with TRBD2 matching 7 bases. V was pared by 7 bases and J by 5 bases, with 15 bases of the junction left unmatched. The germline gives CDR1 SQVTM, CDR2 ANQGSEA. This CDR3 is built from 15 residues. As DNA, the CDR3 is TGCAGCGGTACGCGGGGGATCGGGCTGATAGATACGCAGTATTTT. Protein product: CSGTRGIGLIDTQYF.

The chain joins TRBV6-2 or TRBV6-3 to TRBJ2-7; 9 bases match TRBD2. From germline, CDR1 is MNHEY and CDR2 SVGEGT. The CDR3 consists of 14 residues. Trimming at V came to 10 bases and at J to 1 base, leaving 8 bases not matched to a gene. The CDR3 sequence: CATNGLAQSYEQYF. CDR3 DNA sequence: TGTGCCACTAACGGACTAGCGCAATCCTACGAGCAGTACTTC.

This chain uses TRBV29-1 with TRBJ2-5; 7 positions match TRBD1. The CDR3 has 12 residues. Germline V CDR1 and CDR2: SQVTM, ANQGSEA. J was trimmed by 1 base and V by 7 bases; bases with no gene match: 3. The CDR3 spells CSAWDSQETQYF. Here the CDR3 DNA reads TGCAGCGCCTGGGACAGCCAAGAGACCCAGTACTTC. Full variable domain (rest looked up from reference TRBV29-1 and TRBJ2-5): SAVISQKPSRDICQRGTSLTIQCQVDSQVTMMFWYRQQPGQSLTLIATANQGSEATYESGFVIDKFPISRPNLTFSTLTVSNMSPEDSSIYLCSAWDSQETQYFGPGTRLLVL.

This clonotype has a count of ten or more. The rearrangement links TRBV20-1 to TRBJ2-5; 10 bases map to TRBD2. Losses at the gene ends were 1 base for V and 7 bases for J; bases not matched to a gene: 12. CDR1 and CDR2 (germline): DFQATT, SNEGSKA (reference sequence). This CDR3 is 16 amino acids long. The DNA of the CDR3 is TGCAGTGCTAGAGTGGGGTCTAGCGGGGGTGATAGGACCCAGTACTTC. This gives the protein CSARVGSSGGDRTQYF.

Of note for this clonotype: The junction departs from the called germline gene at one end, perhaps through a read error. V usage is TRBV5-1 and J usage is TRBJ2-3; perhaps TRBD1 as D (6 bases). The CDR3 runs 17 residues. Germline lookup yields CDR1 SGHRS and CDR2 YFSETQ. CDR3 in amino acids: CASSIRMYRASTDTRYF. The DNA for the CDR3 is TGCGCCAGCAGCATTCGAATGTACAGGGCCAGCACAGATACGCGGTATTTT. The complete variable domain, with remaining parts taken from reference TRBV5-1 and TRBJ2-3, reads KAGVTQTPRYLIKTRGQQVTLSCSPISGHRSVSWYQQTPGQGLQFLFEYFSETQRNKGNFPGRFSGRQFSNSRSEMNVSTLELGDSALYLCASSIRMYRASTDTRYFGPGTRLTVL.

In its sample, this clonotype was seen many times. The J gene is TRBJ2-1, the V gene TRBV20-1; D is ambiguous. The germline gives CDR1 DFQATT, CDR2 SNEGSKA (reference sequence). V was pared by 5 bases and J by 0 bases, with 14 bases between. CDR3 length equals 15 residues. The CDR3 reads CSAFAAVGSYNEQFF. The DNA of the CDR3 is TGCAGTGCTTTCGCGGCAGTGGGCTCCTACAATGAGCAGTTCTTC.

This clonotype was detected many times. The V call is TRBV30, the J call TRBJ1-2, with D possibly TRBD1 on 6 matching bases. Trimming took 2 bases from V and 8 from J, leaving 21 bases between them. The CDR3 has 15 amino acids. CDR1 and CDR2 (germline): GTSNPN, SVGIG (reference sequence). This chain's CDR3 is CAWSPSQSGAGGYTF. Here the CDR3 DNA reads TGTGCCTGGAGTCCGTCACAATCGGGGGCTGGGGGCTACACCTTC.

V is TRBV12-3 or TRBV12-4 and J is TRBJ1-3; D call uncertain. Trimming took 6 bases from V and 3 from J, leaving 15 bases between them. The CDR3 runs 15 residues. CDR3 sequence reads: CASRLWASGGNTIYF. CDR3 DNA sequence: TGTGCCAGCAGACTATGGGCCTCCGGTGGAAACACCATATATTTT.

Many counts were recorded for this clonotype. This rearrangement joins TRBV20-1 to TRBJ2-3; D call uncertain. The V gene lost 2 bases and the J gene lost 2 bases, with 11 bases spanning the gap. In germline, CDR1 is DFQATT, CDR2 SNEGSKA (reference sequence). The CDR3 has 14 amino acids. The CDR3: CSARNVGFTDTQYF. CDR3 in DNA: TGCAGTGCTAGAAACGTGGGATTCACAGATACGCAGTATTTT.

This clonotype was seen ten or more times. The rearrangement joins TRBV7-2 to TRBJ2-5; D gene unclear. Trimming pared 2 bases from V and 1 base from J, leaving 11 bases between. The germline gives CDR1 SGHTA, CDR2 FQGNSA. CDR3 length equals 15 residues. The CDR3 protein is CASSLLGSGQETQYF. The DNA for the CDR3 is TGTGCCAGCAGCTTATTAGGATCAGGCCAAGAGACCCAGTACTTC. Combining the CDR3 with reference TRBV7-2 and TRBJ2-5 gives the whole variable domain GAGVSQSPSNKVTEKGKDVELRCDPISGHTALYWYRQSLGQGLEFLIYFQGNSAPDKSGLPSDRFSAERTGGSVSTLTIQRTQQEDSAVYLCASSLLGSGQETQYFGPGTRLLVL.

The table lists this clonotype with a few counts. The gene calls are TRBV5-1 and TRBJ2-7; 7 nucleotides line up with TRBD1. CDR3 length: 15 residues. From germline, CDR1 is SGHRS and CDR2 YFSETQ. The V segment lost 3 bases and the J segment 3 bases; nucleotides outside the gene matches: 9. The CDR3 DNA follows: TGCGCCAGCAGCTACTTACCGGGACAGTTCTACGAGCAGTACTTC. Its protein product is CASSYLPGQFYEQYF.

This clonotype has just one count. The chain recombines TRBV4-1 with TRBJ2-3; 11 positions agree with TRBD1. Germline V gene sequence: CDR1 MGHRA, CDR2 YSYEKL. This CDR3 region has 17 residues. The V gene end was trimmed by 2 bases and the J gene end by 1 base; junction bases not matched to a gene: 5. The CDR3 is CASSQQGQGAGTDTQYF. The CDR3 DNA sequence: TGCGCCAGCAGCCAACAAGGACAGGGGGCGGGCACAGATACGCAGTATTTT.

The chain couples TRBV7-2 to TRBJ2-2; tentatively, D is TRBD2 (6 bases). This CDR3 region has 16 residues. Per germline, CDR1 SGHTA and CDR2 FQGNSA. The V end lost 7 bases, the J end lost 0 bases, and 15 bases lay between the germline ends. The CDR3 here is CASTRRDQSNTGELFF. DNA for the CDR3: TGTGCCAGCACGCGGAGGGACCAATCGAACACCGGGGAGCTGTTTTTT.

This clonotype has ten or more counts. The gene calls are TRBV20-1 and TRBJ1-2; a weak D match, TRBD1 (6 bases). The CDR3 sequence is 14 residues long. V was cut by 0 bases and J by 7 bases, with 15 bases left in between. Looked up from germline, CDR1 is DFQATT and CDR2 is SNEGSKA (reference sequence). CDR3 in DNA: TGCAGTGCTAGAGACCGTCAGGGGCCGCCTGGCTACACCTTC. As protein: CSARDRQGPPGYTF.

As regards this clonotype: A read error is possible here, since a much larger clone lies one base away. CDR3 nucleotide sequence: TGTGCCAGCAGCTTTCCAGGGCGGGATGAGCAGTACTTC. Encoded protein: CASSFPGRDEQYF. The V gene is TRBV5-4, the J gene TRBJ2-7; tentative D call: TRBD2 (6 bases). V lost 2 bases to trimming and J lost 7 bases, with 13 bases between them. The CDR3 is 13 residues long. Germline CDR1 reads SGHNT; CDR2 reads YYREEE (reference sequence).

This chain links TRBV5-1 with TRBJ2-7, with no clear D. The V gene lost 1 base and the J gene lost 7 bases, with 18 bases spanning the gap. Germline lookup yields CDR1 SGHRS and CDR2 YFSETQ. The CDR3 is 15 amino acids. The CDR3 DNA reads TGCGCCAGCAGCTTGTCGCGCCAACTGTACAATGAGCAGTACTTC. Protein sequence: CASSLSRQLYNEQYF.

As concerns this clonotype: A read error may account for a junction end that differs from germline. The rearrangement joins TRBV5-1 to TRBJ2-6; TRBD1 might be the D (7 bases). The CDR3 extends over 16 amino acids. The germline gives CDR1 SGHRS, CDR2 YFSETQ. The CDR3 DNA sequence: TGCGCCAGCAGCTGGCCGACAGGGACTGGGGCCAACGTCCCGACTTTC. Its protein is CASSWPTGTGANVPTF.

Points on this clonotype: A much larger clone is a single base away; this may be a read error. The gene calls are TRBV20-1 and TRBJ2-7, with D tentatively TRBD2 (5 bases). CDR3 length: 11 residues. V was clipped by 3 bases and J by 6 bases, with 9 bases between them. Germline V gene data show CDR1 as DFQATT and CDR2 as SNEGSKA (reference sequence). This chain's CDR3 is CSASGVSEQYF. CDR3 bases: TGCAGTGCTAGCGGGGTTTCCGAGCAGTACTTC.

The chain combines TRBV10-3 with TRBJ2-7; no reliable D call. The germline CDR1 and CDR2 sequences are ENHRY and SYGVKD. V was trimmed by 6 bases and J by 3 bases, leaving 12 bases between them. The CDR3 is made up of 13 amino acids. CDR3 coding DNA: TGTGCCATCAGCGAAGGGCCGGACTACGAGCAGTACTTC. It yields the protein CAISEGPDYEQYF.

Only one count was recorded for this clonotype. The chain is built from TRBV20-1 and TRBJ2-7; TRBD2 matches 12 bases. The V gene end was trimmed by 4 bases and the J gene end by 0 bases; junction bases not matched to a gene: 4. The CDR3 runs 15 residues. Germline V gene lookup returns CDR1 DFQATT and CDR2 SNEGSKA (reference sequence). CDR3 nucleotide sequence: TGCAGTGCTACCCGGGGACTAGCGGGCTCCTACGAGCAGTACTTC. Its translation is CSATRGLAGSYEQYF.

This clonotype was recorded many times. CDR3 bases: TGCGCCAGCAGCTTGGCCTGGGGGGCCGGGGTTGAAAACATTCAGTACTTC. It yields the protein CASSLAWGAGVENIQYF. V usage is TRBV5-1 and J usage is TRBJ2-4; D may be TRBD1 or TRBD2 (6 bases each). The germline CDR1 and CDR2 sequences are SGHRS and YFSETQ. The V end lost 0 bases, the J end lost 5 bases, and 18 bases lay between the germline ends. This CDR3 comprises 17 residues.

The rearrangement uses TRBV7-8 and TRBJ2-1; D possibly corresponds to TRBD2 (5 bases). There are 15 residues in the CDR3. V was trimmed by 1 base and J by 3 bases, leaving 10 bases between them. The germline V gene has CDR1 SGHVS and CDR2 FQNEAQ. The CDR3 nucleotides read TGTGCCAGCAGCTTAGGTCGACTATACTACAATGAGCAGTTCTTC. Translating gives CASSLGRLYYNEQFF.

The V gene is TRBV10-1, the J gene TRBJ2-5; 10 positions agree with TRBD2. This CDR3 has 15 amino acids. Trimming removed 5 bases from V and 1 base from J; junction bases left unmatched: 4. Germline V gene data show CDR1 as WNHNN and CDR2 as SYGVQD (reference sequence). The CDR3, as DNA: TGCGCCAGCAGTATGTCTAGCGGGGGCCAAGAGACCCAGTACTTC. Protein product: CASSMSSGGQETQYF.

A single count supports this clonotype. The junction departs from germline at one end; a sequencing error may be responsible. J is TRBJ2-1 and V is TRBV9, with D uncertain. Germline loops: CDR1 SGDLS, CDR2 YYNGEE. This CDR3 has 16 residues. CDR3: CAGSTTIRLGKDEQFF. The CDR3 DNA sequence: TGTGCCGGCAGCACCACTATACGGCTCGGTAAGGATGAGCAGTTCTTC.

Many counts were recorded for this clonotype. This sequence joins TRBV5-1 and TRBJ2-3; D not certain. Germline assignment: CDR1 SGHRS and CDR2 YFSETQ. The germline V and J ends were trimmed by 0 bases and 4 bases, with 15 bases remaining between them. This CDR3 comprises 16 residues. CDR3 coding DNA: TGCGCCAGCAGCTTGGACCAGTATCCTCCAGCAGATACGCAGTATTTT. It yields the protein CASSLDQYPPADTQYF.